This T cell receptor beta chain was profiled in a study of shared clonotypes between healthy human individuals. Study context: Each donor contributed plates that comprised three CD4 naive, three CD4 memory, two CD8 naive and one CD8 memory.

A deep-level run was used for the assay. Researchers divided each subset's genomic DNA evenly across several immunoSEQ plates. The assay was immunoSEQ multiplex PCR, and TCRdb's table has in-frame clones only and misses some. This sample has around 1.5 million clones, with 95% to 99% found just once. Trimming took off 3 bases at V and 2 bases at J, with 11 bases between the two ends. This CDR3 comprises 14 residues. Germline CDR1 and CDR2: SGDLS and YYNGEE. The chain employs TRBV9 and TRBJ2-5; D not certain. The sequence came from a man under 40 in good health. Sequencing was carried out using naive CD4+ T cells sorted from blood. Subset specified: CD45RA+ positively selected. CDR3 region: CASSGAAVQETQYF. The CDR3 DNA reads TGTGCCAGCAGCGGCGCGGCGGTACAAGAGACCCAGTACTTC.